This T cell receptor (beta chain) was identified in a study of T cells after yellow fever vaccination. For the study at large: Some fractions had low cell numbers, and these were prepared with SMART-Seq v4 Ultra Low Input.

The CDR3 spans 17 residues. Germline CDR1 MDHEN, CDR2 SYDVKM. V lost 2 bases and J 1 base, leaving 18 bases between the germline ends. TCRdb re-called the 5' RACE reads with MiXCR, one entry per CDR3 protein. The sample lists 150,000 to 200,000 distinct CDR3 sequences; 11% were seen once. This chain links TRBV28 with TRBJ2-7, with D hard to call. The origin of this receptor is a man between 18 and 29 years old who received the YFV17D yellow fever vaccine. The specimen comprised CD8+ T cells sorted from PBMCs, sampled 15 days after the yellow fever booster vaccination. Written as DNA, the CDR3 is TGTGCCAGCAGTTTACCTGTGTTTGGGGTAACGTCCTACGAGCAGTACTTC. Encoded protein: CASSLPVFGVTSYEQYF.